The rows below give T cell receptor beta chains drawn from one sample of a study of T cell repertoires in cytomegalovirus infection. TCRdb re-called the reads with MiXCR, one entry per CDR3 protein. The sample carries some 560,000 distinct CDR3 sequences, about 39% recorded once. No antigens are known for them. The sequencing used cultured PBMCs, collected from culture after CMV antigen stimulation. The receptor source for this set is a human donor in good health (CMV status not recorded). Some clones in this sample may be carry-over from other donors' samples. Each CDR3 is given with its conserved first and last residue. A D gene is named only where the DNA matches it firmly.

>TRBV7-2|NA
CASSPDPDGRLAQETQYF
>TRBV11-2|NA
CASSFGLMNTEAFF
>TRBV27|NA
CASSLNDYTGELFF
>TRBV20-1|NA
CSAGSSWGANVLTF
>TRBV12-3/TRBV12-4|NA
CASSLGSEARF
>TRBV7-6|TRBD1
CASSLSLRDRGPYEQYF
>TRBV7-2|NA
CASSWEGGVRHF
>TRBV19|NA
CASWGRGGAYNEQFF
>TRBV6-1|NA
CASSGEDGGTAYGYTF
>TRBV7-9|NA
CASSYTGQFYGYTF
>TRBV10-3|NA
CAISSRDSTDTQYF
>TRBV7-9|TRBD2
CASNKAGGRGTDTQYF
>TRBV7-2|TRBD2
CASSPGLAGTETQYF
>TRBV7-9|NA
CASSLRVEQFF
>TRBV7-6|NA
CASSPRTVPLGSTNEKLFF
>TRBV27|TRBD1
CASSLYRGTEEPQHF
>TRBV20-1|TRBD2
CSALSGGGNGEQYF
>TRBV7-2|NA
CASSLLQETQYF
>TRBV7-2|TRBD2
CASSAATSGGETQYF
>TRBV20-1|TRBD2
CSAALAGGPTDTQYF
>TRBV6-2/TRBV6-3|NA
CASRPSGPGNEQFF
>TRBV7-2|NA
CASSPRGSYTDTQYF
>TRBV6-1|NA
CASSSGPTNEQYF
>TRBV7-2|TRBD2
CASTPGLATAYEQYF
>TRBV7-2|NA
CASSLAGQVTDTQYF
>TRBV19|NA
CASSTGPPPDTQYF
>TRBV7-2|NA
CASTLGGGTDTQYF
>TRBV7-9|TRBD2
CASSLIAGLGTGELFF
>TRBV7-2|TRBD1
CASSPRNRGATNEKLFF
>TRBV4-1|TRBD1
CASSQADRSGYGYTF
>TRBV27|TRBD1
CASGQGLIGNTIYF
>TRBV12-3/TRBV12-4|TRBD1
CASSLNRGPETQYF